Below, 8 T cell receptor beta chains from the same sample are listed, as sequenced in a study of T-cell memory formation after mild COVID-19. One entry per CDR3 protein results from TCRdb running MiXCR on the 5' RACE reads. The sample comprises roughly 400,000 distinct CDR3 sequences, approximately 19% of which are singletons, and 20% to 25% rests with the top ten. The sample comprised PBMCs or a T cell subset sorted from them (not recorded which). Receptor source: a man between 18 and 35 years old who had mild COVID-19 (a few samples of this study predate the infection). Cell type and time point are not known.

This clonotype occurred a few times. The chain recombines TRBV7-9 with TRBJ2-3, with D unclear. From germline, CDR1 is SEHNR and CDR2 FQNEAQ (reference sequence). The CDR3 runs 14 residues. V was shortened by 5 bases and J by 0 bases, with 9 bases between the two germline ends. CDR3 DNA sequence: TGTGCCAGCAGCCTATTCGAAAGCACAGATACGCAGTATTTT. Translated: CASSLFESTDTQYF.

This clonotype has just a few counts. The genes are TRBV12-3 or TRBV12-4 and TRBJ2-3, with no clear D. The CDR3 spans 12 residues. V lost 3 bases and J lost 6, with 7 bases in between. CDR3 coding DNA: TGTGCCAGCAGTTTCAATTCGGATACGCAGTATTTT. Translating gives CASSFNSDTQYF.

This clonotype was seen only a few times. The chain has TRBV7-9 and TRBJ2-7; TRBD2 matches at 11 bases. This CDR3 comprises 17 residues. The V and J ends lost 5 bases and 2 bases, in that order; junction bases with no gene match: 11. CDR1 is SEHNR and CDR2 is FQNEAQ in the germline V gene (reference sequence). DNA of the CDR3: TGTGCCAGCAGCCCTCCGGGTGCGGGACTAGCGGCCTACGAGCAGTACTTC. Translating it yields CASSPPGAGLAAYEQYF.

This clonotype was recorded many times. J is TRBJ2-1 and V is TRBV23-1, with D perhaps being TRBD1 or TRBD2 (6 bases each). TRBV23-1 is filed as an ORF, its function uncertain. This CDR3 contains 14 residues. Trimming removed 2 bases from V and 16 bases from J, with 21 bases in between. In DNA, the CDR3 is TGCGCCAGCAGTCAAGAGTCCAGGGGAGGCCCTCCATTCTTC. It is translated as CASSQESRGGPPFF.

J is TRBJ2-2 and V is TRBV2, with D perhaps TRBD1 or TRBD2 (5 bases each). This CDR3 is 14 amino acids long. Trimming removed 9 bases from V and 6 bases from J, with 17 bases in between. Germline CDR1 reads SNHLY; CDR2 reads FYNNEI. The CDR3 sequence is CASGAGTGAGELFF. Written as DNA, the CDR3 is TGTGCCAGTGGAGCCGGGACCGGGGCCGGGGAGCTGTTTTTT.

This clonotype was found once. J is TRBJ2-7 and V is TRBV4-2, with 10 bases lining up with TRBD2. The CDR3 covers 16 residues. V was pared by 0 bases and J by 5 bases, with 7 bases of the junction left unmatched. The germline CDR1 and CDR2 sequences are LGHNA and YNFKEQ. Written as DNA, the CDR3 is TGTGCCAGCAGCCAAGATTGGAGCGGGGGGGCTAACGAGCAGTACGTC. Its translation: CASSQDWSGGANEQYV.

This clonotype was detected many times. This chain connects TRBV5-1 to TRBJ2-2; tentative D call: TRBD1 (6 bases). The CDR3 totals 14 residues. Per germline, CDR1 SGHRS and CDR2 YFSETQ. V was pared by 2 bases and J by 6 bases, with 11 bases between. CDR3 sequence: CASSFQQGSGELFF. The CDR3 region has the DNA TGCGCCAGCAGCTTCCAACAGGGCTCCGGGGAGCTGTTTTTT. The full variable domain, its missing parts supplied by reference TRBV5-1 and TRBJ2-2, is KAGVTQTPRYLIKTRGQQVTLSCSPISGHRSVSWYQQTPGQGLQFLFEYFSETQRNKGNFPGRFSGRQFSNSRSEMNVSTLELGDSALYLCASSFQQGSGELFFGEGSRLTVL.

The chain recombines TRBV9 with TRBJ2-2, with D tentatively TRBD1 or TRBD2 (5 bases each). The CDR3 runs to 15 residues. Trimming shortened V by 0 bases and J by 1 base, and 7 bases separated the two germline ends. The germline V gene has CDR1 SGDLS and CDR2 YYNGEE. CDR3 sequence: CASSVVGGNTGELFF. The CDR3, as DNA: TGTGCCAGCAGCGTAGTTGGGGGGAACACCGGGGAGCTGTTTTTT.